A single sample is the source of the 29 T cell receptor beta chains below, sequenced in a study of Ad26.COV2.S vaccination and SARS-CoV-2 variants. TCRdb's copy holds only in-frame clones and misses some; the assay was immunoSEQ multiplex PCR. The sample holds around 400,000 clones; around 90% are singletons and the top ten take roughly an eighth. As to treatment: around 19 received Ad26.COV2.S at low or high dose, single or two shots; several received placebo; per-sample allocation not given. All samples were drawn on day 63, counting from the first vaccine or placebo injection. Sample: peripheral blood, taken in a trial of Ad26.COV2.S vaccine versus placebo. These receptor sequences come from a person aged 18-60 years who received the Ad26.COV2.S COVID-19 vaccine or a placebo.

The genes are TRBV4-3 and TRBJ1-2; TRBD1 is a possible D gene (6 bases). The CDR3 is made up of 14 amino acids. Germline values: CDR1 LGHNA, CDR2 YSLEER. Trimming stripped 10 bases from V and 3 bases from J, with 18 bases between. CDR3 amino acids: CAIGKGRTDYGYTF. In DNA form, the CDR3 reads TGCGCCATTGGTAAGGGTCGGACAGACTATGGCTACACCTTC.

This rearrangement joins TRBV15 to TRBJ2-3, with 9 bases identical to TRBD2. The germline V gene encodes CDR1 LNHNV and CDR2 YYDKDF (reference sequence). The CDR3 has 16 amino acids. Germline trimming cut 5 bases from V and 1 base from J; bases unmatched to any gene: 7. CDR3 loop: CATSGLGLAGTDTQYF. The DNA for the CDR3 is TGTGCCACCAGCGGCCTGGGACTAGCCGGCACAGATACGCAGTATTTT.

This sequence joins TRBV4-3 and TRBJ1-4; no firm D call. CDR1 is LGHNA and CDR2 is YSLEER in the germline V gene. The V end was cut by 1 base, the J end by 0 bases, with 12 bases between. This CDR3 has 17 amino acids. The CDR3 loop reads CASSQGGVPTTNEKLFF. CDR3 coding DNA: TGCGCCAGCAGCCAAGGGGGAGTTCCCACAACTAATGAAAAACTGTTTTTT.

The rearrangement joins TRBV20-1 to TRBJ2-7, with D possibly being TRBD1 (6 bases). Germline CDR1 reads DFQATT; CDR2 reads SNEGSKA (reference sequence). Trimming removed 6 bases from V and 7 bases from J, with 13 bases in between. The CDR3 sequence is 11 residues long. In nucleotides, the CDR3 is TGCAGTGCGTTACAGGGTTGGGAGCAGTACTTC. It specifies CSALQGWEQYF.

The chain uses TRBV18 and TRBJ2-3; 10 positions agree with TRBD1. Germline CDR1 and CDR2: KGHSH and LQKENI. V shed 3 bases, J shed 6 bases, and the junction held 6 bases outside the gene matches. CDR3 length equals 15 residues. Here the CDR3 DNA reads TGTGCCAGCTCACCTAACCGGGACAGGGGCGATACGCAGTATTTT. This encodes CASSPNRDRGDTQYF.

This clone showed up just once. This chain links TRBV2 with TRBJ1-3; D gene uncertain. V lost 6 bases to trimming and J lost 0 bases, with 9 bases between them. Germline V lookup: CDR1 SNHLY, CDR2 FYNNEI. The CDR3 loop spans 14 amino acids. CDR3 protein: CASSAAGSGNTIYF. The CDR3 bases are TGTGCCAGCAGCGCCGCTGGCTCTGGAAACACCATATATTTT.

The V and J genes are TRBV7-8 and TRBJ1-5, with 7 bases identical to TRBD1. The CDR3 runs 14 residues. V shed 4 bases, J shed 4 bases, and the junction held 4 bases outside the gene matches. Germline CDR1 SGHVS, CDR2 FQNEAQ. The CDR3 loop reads CASSYDRVNQPQHF. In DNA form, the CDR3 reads TGTGCCAGCAGCTATGACAGGGTTAATCAGCCCCAGCATTTT.

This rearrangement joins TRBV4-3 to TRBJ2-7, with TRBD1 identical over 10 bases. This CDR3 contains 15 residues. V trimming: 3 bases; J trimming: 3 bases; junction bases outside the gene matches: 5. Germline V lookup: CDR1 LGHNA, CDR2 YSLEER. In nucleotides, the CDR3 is TGCGCCAGCAGCCAGACCGGGACAGGGGACTACGAGCAGTACTTC. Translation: CASSQTGTGDYEQYF.

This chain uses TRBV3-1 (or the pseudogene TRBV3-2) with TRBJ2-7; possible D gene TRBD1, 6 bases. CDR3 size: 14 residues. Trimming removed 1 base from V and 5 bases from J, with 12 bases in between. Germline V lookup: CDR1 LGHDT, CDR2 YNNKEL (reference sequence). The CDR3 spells CASSQGSQGHEQYF. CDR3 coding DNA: TGTGCCAGCAGCCAAGGTAGTCAGGGGCACGAGCAGTACTTC.

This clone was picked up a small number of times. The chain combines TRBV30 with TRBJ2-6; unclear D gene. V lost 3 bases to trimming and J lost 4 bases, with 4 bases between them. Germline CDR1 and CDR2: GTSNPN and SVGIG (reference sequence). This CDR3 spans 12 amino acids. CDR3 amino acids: CAWRTGANVLTF. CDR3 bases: TGTGCCTGGAGGACAGGGGCCAACGTCCTGACTTTC.

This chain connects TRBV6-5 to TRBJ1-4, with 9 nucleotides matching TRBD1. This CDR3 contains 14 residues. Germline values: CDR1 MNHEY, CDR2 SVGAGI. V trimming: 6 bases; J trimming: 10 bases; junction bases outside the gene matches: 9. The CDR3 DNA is TGTGCCAGCAGCAACAGGGGGCGCACCGGAAAACTGTTTTTT. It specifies CASSNRGRTGKLFF.

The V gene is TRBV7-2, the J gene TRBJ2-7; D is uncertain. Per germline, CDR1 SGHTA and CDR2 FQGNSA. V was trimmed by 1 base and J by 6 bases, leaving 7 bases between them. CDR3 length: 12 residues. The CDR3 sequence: CASSLDISEQYF. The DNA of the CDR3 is TGTGCCAGCAGCTTAGATATTTCCGAGCAGTACTTC.

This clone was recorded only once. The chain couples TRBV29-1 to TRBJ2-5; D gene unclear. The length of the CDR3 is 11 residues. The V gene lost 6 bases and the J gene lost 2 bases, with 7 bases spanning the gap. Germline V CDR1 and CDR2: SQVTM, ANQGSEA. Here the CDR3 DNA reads TGCAGCGTAAACAATCAAGAGACCCAGTACTTC. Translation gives CSVNNQETQYF.

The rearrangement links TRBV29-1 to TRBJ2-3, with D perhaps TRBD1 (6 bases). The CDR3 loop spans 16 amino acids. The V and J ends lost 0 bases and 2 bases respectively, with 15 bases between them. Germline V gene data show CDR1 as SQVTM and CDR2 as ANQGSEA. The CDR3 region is CSVEDRPGAFTDTQYF. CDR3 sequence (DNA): TGCAGCGTTGAAGATCGACCAGGGGCTTTCACAGATACGCAGTATTTT.

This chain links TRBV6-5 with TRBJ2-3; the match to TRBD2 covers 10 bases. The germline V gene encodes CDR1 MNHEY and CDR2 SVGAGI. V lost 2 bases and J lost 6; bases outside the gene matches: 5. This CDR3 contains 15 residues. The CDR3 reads CASSYQAGGVDTQYF. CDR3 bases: TGTGCCAGCAGTTACCAAGCGGGAGGGGTCGATACGCAGTATTTT.

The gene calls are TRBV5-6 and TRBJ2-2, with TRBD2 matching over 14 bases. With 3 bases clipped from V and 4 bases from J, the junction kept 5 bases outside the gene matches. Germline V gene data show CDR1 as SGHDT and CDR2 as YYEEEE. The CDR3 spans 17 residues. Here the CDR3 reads CASSYPGLAGATGELFF. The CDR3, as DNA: TGTGCCAGCAGCTACCCGGGACTAGCGGGAGCCACCGGGGAGCTGTTTTTT. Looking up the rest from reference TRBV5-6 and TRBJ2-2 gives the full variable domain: DAGVTQSPTHLIKTRGQQVTLRCSPKSGHDTVSWYQQALGQGPQFIFQYYEEEERQRGNFPDRFSGHQFPNYSSELNVNALLLGDSALYLCASSYPGLAGATGELFFGEGSRLTVL.

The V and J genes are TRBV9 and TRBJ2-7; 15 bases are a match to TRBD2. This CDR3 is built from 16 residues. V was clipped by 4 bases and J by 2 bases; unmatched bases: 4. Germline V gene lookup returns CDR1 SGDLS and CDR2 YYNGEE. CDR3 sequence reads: CASSLGLAGGPYEQYF. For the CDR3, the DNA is TGTGCCAGCAGCCTCGGACTAGCGGGAGGGCCCTACGAGCAGTACTTC.

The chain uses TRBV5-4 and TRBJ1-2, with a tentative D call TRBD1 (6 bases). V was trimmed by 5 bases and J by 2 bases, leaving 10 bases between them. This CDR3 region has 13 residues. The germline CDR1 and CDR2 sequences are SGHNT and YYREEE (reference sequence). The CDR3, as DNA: TGTGCCAGCAGTCCCGGACAGAACTATGGCTACACCTTC. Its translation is CASSPGQNYGYTF. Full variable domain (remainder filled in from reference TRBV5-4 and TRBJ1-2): ETGVTQSPTHLIKTRGQQVTLRCSSQSGHNTVSWYQQALGQGPQFIFQYYREEENGRGNFPPRFSGLQFPNYSSELNVNALELDDSALYLCASSPGQNYGYTFGSGTRLTVV.

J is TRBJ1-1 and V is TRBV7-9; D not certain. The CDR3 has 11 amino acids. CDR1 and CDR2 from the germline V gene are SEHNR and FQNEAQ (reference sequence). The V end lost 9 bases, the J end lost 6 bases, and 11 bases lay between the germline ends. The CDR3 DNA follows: TGTGCCAGTTCGGGTTATTCTGAAGCTTTCTTT. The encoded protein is CASSGYSEAFF.

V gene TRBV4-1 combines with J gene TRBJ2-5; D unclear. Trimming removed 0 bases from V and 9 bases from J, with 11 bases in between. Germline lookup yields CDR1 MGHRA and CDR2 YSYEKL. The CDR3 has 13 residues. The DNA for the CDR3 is TGCGCCAGCAGCCAAGATACTGTTGGGTCCCAGTACTTC. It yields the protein CASSQDTVGSQYF.

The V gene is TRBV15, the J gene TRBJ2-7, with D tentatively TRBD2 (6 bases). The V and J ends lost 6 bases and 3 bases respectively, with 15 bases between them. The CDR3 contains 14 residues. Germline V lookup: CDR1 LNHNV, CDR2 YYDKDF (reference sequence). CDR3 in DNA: TGTGCCACCAGGGCTTCGGGAGCGGACTACGAGCAGTACTTC. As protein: CATRASGADYEQYF.

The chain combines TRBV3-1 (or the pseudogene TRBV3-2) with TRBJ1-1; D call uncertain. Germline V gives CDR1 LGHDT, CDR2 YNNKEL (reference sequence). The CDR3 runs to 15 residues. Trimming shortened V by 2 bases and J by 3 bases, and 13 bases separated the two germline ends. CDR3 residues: CASSQSRRRDTEAFF. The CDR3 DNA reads TGTGCCAGCAGCCAAAGTAGGCGAAGAGACACTGAAGCTTTCTTT.

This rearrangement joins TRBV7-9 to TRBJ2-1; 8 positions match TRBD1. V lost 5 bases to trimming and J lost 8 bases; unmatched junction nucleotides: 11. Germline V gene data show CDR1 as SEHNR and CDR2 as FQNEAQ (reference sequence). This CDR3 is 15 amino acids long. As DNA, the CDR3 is TGTGCCAGCAGCAACCGGGACAGGTTTTTCGATGAGCAGTTCTTC. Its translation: CASSNRDRFFDEQFF.

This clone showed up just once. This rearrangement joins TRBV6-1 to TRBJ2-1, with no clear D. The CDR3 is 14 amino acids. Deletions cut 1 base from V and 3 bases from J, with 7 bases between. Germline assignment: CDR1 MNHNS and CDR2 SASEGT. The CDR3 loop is CASSEGAGYNEQFF. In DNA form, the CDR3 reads TGTGCCAGCAGTGAAGGGGCAGGCTACAATGAGCAGTTCTTC.

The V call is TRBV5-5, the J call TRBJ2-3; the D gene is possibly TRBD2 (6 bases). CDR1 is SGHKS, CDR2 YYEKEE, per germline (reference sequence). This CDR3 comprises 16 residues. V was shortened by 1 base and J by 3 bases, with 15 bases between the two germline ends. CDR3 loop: CASSLRGSRFTDTQYF. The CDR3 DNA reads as TGTGCCAGCAGCTTGCGGGGGTCCCGCTTTACAGATACGCAGTATTTT. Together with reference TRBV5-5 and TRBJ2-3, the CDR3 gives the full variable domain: DAGVTQSPTHLIKTRGQQVTLRCSPISGHKSVSWYQQVLGQGPQFIFQYYEKEERGRGNFPDRFSARQFPNYSSELNVNALLLGDSALYLCASSLRGSRFTDTQYFGPGTRLTVL.

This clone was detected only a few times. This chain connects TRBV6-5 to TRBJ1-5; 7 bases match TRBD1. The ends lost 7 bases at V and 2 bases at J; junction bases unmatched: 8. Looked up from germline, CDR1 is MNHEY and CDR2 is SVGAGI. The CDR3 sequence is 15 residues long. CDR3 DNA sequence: TGTGCCAGCAAAACAGGGGTTAATCGCAATCAGCCCCAGCATTTT. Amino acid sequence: CASKTGVNRNQPQHF.

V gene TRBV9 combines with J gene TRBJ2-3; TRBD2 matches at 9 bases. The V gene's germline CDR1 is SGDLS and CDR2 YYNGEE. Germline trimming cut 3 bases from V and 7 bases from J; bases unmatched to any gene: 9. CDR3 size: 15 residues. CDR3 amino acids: CASSAPGSGSNTQYF. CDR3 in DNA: TGTGCCAGCAGCGCCCCGGGTAGCGGGAGTAATACGCAGTATTTT.

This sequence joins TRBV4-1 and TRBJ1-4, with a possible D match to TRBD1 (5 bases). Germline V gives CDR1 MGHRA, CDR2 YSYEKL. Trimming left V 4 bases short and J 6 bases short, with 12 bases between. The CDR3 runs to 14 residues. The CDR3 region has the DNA TGCGCCAGCAGCCCCGGGGCAGAGTATGAAAAACTGTTTTTT. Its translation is CASSPGAEYEKLFF.

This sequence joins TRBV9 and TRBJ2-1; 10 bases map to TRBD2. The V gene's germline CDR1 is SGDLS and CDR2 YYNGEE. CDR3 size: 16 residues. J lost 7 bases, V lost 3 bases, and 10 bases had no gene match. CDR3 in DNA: TGTGCCAGCAGCGCCCGTCAGCGGGAGGGCCAAAATGAGCAGTTCTTC. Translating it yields CASSARQREGQNEQFF.